What follows are 9 T cell receptor beta chains derived from one specimen sequenced in a study of early T cells in non-severe SARS-CoV-2 infection. TCRdb fed the 5' RACE reads into MiXCR, producing one record per CDR3 protein. The repertoire consists of 85,000 to 100,000 distinct CDR3 sequences, with approximately 17% occurring once and the leading ten covering roughly 1.3%. The sequenced sample was whole blood. These receptors were obtained from an adult who was a healthcare worker with PCR-confirmed SARS-CoV-2 infection or an uninfected control (not recorded which).

This clonotype was seen more than once but under ten times. The V call is TRBV7-9, the J call TRBJ2-4; 7 positions agree with TRBD1. V was pared by 5 bases and J by 0 bases, with 4 bases of the junction left unmatched. CDR3 size: 15 residues. The germline V gene has CDR1 SEHNR and CDR2 FQNEAQ (reference sequence). This chain's CDR3 is CASSRGQLAKNIQYF. DNA for the CDR3: TGTGCCAGCAGCCGGGGACAGCTAGCCAAAAACATTCAGTACTTC.

The J gene is TRBJ2-3, the V gene TRBV11-2, with D unclear. The germline V gene has CDR1 SGHAT and CDR2 FQNNGV. With 5 bases removed from V and 1 base from J, the gap between germline ends came to 13 bases. The CDR3 spans 15 residues. The CDR3 DNA is TGTGCCAGCAGCACGGCCGGGCTTCGCACAGATACGCAGTATTTT. Protein sequence: CASSTAGLRTDTQYF.

This clonotype showed up many times. The chain couples TRBV10-1 to TRBJ2-4, with TRBD2 matching 9 bases. The CDR3 is 19 residues long. Germline-derived CDR1 and CDR2 are WNHNN and SYGVQD (reference sequence). With V trimmed by 4 bases and J by 1 base, 14 bases remained unmatched. CDR3 DNA: TGCGCCAGCAGTGGAGGGGCGGGAGGGCCGTTAAAGGCCAAAAACATTCAGTACTTC. It codes for CASSGGAGGPLKAKNIQYF.

This clonotype was recorded a few times. The rearrangement uses TRBV27 and TRBJ2-1; possibly TRBD1 or TRBD2 for D (5 bases each). Germline lookup yields CDR1 MNHEY and CDR2 SMNVEV (reference sequence). The CDR3 loop spans 15 amino acids. Trimming pared 8 bases from V and 8 bases from J, leaving 22 bases between. In DNA form, the CDR3 reads TGTGCCAGCTCCCGAGGGCAGGGAGTTGGTTATGAGCAGTTCTTC. Translating it yields CASSRGQGVGYEQFF.

V and J are TRBV30 and TRBJ2-3; weak D call: TRBD2 (5 bases). Germline V gives CDR1 GTSNPN, CDR2 SVGIG (reference sequence). Trimming shortened V by 4 bases and J by 6 bases, and 17 bases separated the two germline ends. This CDR3 comprises 14 residues. This chain's CDR3 is CAWKDGVYRDTQYF. DNA of the CDR3: TGTGCCTGGAAGGACGGGGTCTACCGGGATACGCAGTATTTT.

The CDR3 region is CASSIGSAGELFF. CDR3 bases: TGTGCCAGCAGCATCGGGAGTGCCGGGGAGCTGTTTTTT. The genes are TRBV7-9 and TRBJ2-2, with D tentatively TRBD2 (6 bases). V was pared by 5 bases and J by 6 bases, with 10 bases between. CDR1 is SEHNR and CDR2 is FQNEAQ in the germline V gene (reference sequence). CDR3 length: 13 residues.

The chain links TRBV29-1 to TRBJ2-5; D is unresolved. The V end was cut by 4 bases, the J end by 1 base, with 7 bases between. This CDR3 spans 12 amino acids. The germline CDR1 and CDR2 sequences are SQVTM and ANQGSEA. The CDR3 region has the DNA TGCAGCGTTGTGGGTAGCCAAGAGACCCAGTACTTC. As protein: CSVVGSQETQYF. The full variable domain, completed using reference TRBV29-1 and TRBJ2-5, is SAVISQKPSRDICQRGTSLTIQCQVDSQVTMMFWYRQQPGQSLTLIATANQGSEATYESGFVIDKFPISRPNLTFSTLTVSNMSPEDSSIYLCSVVGSQETQYFGPGTRLLVL.

CDR3: CASRTGQGPYNEQFF. CDR3 DNA: TGTGCCAGCAGAACCGGACAGGGACCTTACAATGAGCAGTTCTTC. The V call is TRBV27, the J call TRBJ2-1; 8 bases fit TRBD1. V was pared by 6 bases and J by 4 bases, with 8 bases of the junction left unmatched. The CDR3 is made up of 15 amino acids. In germline, CDR1 is MNHEY, CDR2 SMNVEV (reference sequence).

This clonotype is classed as medium-sized (0.01 to 0.1%). The chain recombines TRBV6-2 or TRBV6-3 with TRBJ2-3, with 13 bases matching TRBD2. V was pared by 6 bases and J by 6 bases, with 3 bases of the junction left unmatched. CDR3 length: 14 residues. Germline-derived CDR1 and CDR2 are MNHEY and SVGEGT. The CDR3 region has the DNA TGTGCCAGCAGAGGACTAGCGGGAGTGGATACGCAGTATTTT. Protein: CASRGLAGVDTQYF.